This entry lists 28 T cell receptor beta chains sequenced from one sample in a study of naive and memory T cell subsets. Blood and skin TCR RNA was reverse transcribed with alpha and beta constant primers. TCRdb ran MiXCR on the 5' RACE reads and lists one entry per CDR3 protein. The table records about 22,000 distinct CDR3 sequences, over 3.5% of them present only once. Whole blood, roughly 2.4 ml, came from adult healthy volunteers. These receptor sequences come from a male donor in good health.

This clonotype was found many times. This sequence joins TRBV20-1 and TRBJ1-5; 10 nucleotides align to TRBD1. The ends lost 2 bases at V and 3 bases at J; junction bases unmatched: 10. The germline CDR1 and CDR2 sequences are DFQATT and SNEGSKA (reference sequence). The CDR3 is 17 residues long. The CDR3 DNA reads TGCAGTGCTAGAACCCTGGGACAGGGGCGACACAATCAGCCCCAGCATTTT. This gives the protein CSARTLGQGRHNQPQHF.

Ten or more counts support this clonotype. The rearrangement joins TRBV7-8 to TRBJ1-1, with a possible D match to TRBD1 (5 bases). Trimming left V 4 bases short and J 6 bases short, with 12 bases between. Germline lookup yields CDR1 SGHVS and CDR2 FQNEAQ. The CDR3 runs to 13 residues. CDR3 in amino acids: CASSYPLGPEAFF. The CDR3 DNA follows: TGTGCCAGCAGCTATCCTTTGGGACCTGAAGCTTTCTTT.

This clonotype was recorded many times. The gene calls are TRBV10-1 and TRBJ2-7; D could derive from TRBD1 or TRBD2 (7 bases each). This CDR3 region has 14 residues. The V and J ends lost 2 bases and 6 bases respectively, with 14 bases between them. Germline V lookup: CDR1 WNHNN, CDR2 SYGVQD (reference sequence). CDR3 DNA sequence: TGCGCCAGCAGTGAGGCAGGGGGGGGTCTCGAGCAGTACTTC. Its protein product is CASSEAGGGLEQYF.

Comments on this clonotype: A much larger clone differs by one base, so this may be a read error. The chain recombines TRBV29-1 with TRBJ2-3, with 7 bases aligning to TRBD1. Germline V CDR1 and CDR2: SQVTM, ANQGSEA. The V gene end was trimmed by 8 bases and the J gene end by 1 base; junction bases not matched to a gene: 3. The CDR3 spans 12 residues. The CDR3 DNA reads TGCAGCACAGGGGCTGGCACAGATACGCAGTATTTT. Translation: CSTGAGTDTQYF.

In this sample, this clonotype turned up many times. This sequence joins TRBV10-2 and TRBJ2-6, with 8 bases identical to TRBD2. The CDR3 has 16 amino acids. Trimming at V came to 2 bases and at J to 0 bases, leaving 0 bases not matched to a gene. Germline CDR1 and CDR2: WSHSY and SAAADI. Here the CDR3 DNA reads TGCGCCAGCAGTGAGCGGGGGGGCTCTGGGGCCAACGTCCTGACTTTC. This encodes CASSERGGSGANVLTF.

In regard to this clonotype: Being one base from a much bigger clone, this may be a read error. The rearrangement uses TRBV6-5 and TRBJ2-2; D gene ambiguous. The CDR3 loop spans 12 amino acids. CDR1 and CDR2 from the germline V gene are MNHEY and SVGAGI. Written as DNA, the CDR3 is TGTTCCAGCAGGAAGGACACCGGGGAGCTGTTTTTT. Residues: CSSRKDTGELFF.

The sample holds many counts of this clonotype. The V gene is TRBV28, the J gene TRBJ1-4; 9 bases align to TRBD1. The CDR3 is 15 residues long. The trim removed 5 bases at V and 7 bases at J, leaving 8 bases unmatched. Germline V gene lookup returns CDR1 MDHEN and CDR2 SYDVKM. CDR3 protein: CASSLSGTGREKLFF. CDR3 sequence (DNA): TGTGCCAGCAGTCTATCCGGGACAGGGCGTGAAAAACTGTTTTTT.

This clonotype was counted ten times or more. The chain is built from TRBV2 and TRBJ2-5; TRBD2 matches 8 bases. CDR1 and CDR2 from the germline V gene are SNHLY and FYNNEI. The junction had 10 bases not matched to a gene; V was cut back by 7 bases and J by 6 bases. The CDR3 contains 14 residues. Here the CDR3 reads CASIPFGTSQTQYF. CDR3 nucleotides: TGTGCCAGCATTCCCTTTGGGACTAGTCAGACCCAGTACTTC.

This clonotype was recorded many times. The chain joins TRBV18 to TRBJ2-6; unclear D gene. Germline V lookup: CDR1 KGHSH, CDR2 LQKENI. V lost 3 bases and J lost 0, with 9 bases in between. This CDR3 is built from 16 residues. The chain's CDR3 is CASSPARSSGANVLTF. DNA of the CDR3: TGTGCCAGCTCACCCGCCAGAAGCTCTGGGGCCAACGTCCTGACTTTC. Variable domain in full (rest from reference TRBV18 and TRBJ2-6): NAGVMQNPRHLVRRRGQEARLRCSPMKGHSHVYWYRQLPEEGLKFMVYLQKENIIDESGMPKERFSAEFPKEGPSILRIQQVVRGDSAAYFCASSPARSSGANVLTFGAGSRLTVL.

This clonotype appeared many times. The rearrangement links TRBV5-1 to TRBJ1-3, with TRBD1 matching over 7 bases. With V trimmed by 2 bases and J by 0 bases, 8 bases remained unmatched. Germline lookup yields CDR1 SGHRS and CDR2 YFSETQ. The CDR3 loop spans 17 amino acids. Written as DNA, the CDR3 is TGCGCCAGCAGCTTATTAGGGACAGCAGACTCTGGAAACACCATATATTTT. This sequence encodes CASSLLGTADSGNTIYF. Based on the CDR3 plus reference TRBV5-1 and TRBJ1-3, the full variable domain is KAGVTQTPRYLIKTRGQQVTLSCSPISGHRSVSWYQQTPGQGLQFLFEYFSETQRNKGNFPGRFSGRQFSNSRSEMNVSTLELGDSALYLCASSLLGTADSGNTIYFGEGSWLTVV.

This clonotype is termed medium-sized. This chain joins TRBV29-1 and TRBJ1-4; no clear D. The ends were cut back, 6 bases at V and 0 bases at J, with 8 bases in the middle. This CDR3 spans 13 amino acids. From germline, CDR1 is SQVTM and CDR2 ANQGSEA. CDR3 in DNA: TGCAGCGTAGCTACAGCAACTAATGAAAAACTGTTTTTT. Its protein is CSVATATNEKLFF.

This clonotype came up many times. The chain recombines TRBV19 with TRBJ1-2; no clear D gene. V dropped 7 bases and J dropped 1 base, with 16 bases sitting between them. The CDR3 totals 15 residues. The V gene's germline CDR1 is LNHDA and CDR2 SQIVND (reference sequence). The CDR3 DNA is TGTGCCAGTAACCCGATAGAGAGGTATAACTATGGCTACACCTTC. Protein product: CASNPIERYNYGYTF.

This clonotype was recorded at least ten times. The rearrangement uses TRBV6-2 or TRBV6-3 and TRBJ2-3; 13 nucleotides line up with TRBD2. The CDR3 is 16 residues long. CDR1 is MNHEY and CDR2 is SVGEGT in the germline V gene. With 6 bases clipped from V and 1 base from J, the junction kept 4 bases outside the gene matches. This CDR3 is CASSIGLAGGTDTQYF. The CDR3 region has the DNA TGTGCCAGCAGCATCGGACTAGCGGGGGGCACAGATACGCAGTATTTT.

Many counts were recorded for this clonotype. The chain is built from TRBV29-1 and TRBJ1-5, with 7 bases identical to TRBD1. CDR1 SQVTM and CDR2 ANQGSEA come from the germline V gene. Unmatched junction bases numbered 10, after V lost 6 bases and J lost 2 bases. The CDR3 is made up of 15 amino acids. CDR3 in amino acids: CSVRDSNWGNQPQHF. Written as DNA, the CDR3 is TGCAGCGTCCGGGACAGCAACTGGGGCAATCAGCCCCAGCATTTT.

This CDR3 reads CASRPTLAGGSNEQFF. The CDR3 coding sequence is TGTGCCAGCAGACCCACTCTAGCGGGAGGTAGCAATGAGCAGTTCTTC. This chain connects TRBV14 to TRBJ2-1; 11 bases line up with TRBD2. The CDR3 has 16 amino acids. The V gene's germline CDR1 is SGHDN and CDR2 FVKESK. Unmatched junction bases numbered 10, after V lost 6 bases and J lost 6 bases.

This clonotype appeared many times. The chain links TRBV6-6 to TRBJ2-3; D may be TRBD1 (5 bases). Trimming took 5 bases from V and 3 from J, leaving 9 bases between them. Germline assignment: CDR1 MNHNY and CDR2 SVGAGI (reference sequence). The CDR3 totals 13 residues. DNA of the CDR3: TGTGCCAGCAGTCCCGGACATACAGATACGCAGTATTTT. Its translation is CASSPGHTDTQYF.

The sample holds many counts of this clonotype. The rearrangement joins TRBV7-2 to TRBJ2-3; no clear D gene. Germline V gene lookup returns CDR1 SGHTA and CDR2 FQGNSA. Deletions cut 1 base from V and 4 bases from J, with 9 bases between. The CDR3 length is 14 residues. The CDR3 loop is CASSLVNPPDTQYF. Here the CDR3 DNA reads TGTGCCAGCAGCTTAGTTAACCCCCCAGATACGCAGTATTTT.

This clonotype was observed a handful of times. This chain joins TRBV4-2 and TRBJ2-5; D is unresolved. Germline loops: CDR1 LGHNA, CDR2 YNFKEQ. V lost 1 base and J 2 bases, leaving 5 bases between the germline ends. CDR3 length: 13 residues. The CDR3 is CASSQGPQETQYF. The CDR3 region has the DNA TGTGCCAGCAGCCAAGGTCCTCAAGAGACCCAGTACTTC.

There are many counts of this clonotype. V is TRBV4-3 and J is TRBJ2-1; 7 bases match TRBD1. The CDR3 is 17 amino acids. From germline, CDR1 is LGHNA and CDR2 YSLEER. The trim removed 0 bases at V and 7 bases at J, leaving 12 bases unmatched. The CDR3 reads CASSQEKSHRGWNEQFF. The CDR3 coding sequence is TGCGCCAGCAGCCAAGAGAAGTCTCACAGGGGTTGGAATGAGCAGTTCTTC.

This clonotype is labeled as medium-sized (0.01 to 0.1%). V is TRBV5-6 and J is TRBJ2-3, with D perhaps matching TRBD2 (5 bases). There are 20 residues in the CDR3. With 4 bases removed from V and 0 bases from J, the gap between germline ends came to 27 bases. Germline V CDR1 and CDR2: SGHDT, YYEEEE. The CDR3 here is CASSPDDLAGIPSSTDTQYF. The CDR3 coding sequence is TGTGCCAGCAGCCCCGACGACCTAGCTGGCATCCCCTCTAGCACAGATACGCAGTATTTT.

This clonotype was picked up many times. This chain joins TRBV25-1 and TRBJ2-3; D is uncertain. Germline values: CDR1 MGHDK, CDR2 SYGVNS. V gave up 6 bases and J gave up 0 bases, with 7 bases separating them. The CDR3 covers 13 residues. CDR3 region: CASRGLSTDTQYF. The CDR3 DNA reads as TGTGCCAGCAGAGGGCTTAGCACAGATACGCAGTATTTT.

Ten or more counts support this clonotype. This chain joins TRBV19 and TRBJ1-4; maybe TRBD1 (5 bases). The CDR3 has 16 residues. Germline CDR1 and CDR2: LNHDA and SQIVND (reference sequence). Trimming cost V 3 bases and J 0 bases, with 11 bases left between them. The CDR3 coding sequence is TGTGCCAGTAGTATCCTGACAGTCGCAACTAATGAAAAACTGTTTTTT. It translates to CASSILTVATNEKLFF.

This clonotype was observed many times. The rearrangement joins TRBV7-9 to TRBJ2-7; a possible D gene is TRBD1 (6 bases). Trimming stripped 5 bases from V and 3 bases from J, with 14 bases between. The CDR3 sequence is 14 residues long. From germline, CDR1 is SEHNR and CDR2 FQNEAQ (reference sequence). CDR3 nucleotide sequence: TGTGCCAGCAGCGACACAGGGTCAAGCTACGAGCAGTACTTC. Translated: CASSDTGSSYEQYF.

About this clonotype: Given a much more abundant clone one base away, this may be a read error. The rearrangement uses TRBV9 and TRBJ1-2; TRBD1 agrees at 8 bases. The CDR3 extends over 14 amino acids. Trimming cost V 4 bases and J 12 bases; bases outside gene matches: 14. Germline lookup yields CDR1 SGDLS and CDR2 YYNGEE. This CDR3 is CASSQGQGSGGDTF. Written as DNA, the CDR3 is TGTGCCAGCAGCCAAGGACAGGGCTCAGGGGGCGACACCTTC.

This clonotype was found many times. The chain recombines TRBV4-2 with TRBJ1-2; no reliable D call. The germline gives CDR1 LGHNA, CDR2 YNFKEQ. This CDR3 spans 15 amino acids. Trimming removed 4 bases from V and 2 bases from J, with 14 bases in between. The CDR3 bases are TGTGCCAGCAGCCCCTATTACGCTGAGAACTATGGCTACACCTTC. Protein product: CASSPYYAENYGYTF.

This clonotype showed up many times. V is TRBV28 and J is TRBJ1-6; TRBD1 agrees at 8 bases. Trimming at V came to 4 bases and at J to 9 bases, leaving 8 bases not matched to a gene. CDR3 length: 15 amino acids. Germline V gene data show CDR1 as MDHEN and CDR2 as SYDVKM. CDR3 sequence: CASSSPQGAASPLHF. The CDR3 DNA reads TGTGCCAGCAGTTCCCCCCAGGGGGCGGCTTCACCCCTCCACTTT.

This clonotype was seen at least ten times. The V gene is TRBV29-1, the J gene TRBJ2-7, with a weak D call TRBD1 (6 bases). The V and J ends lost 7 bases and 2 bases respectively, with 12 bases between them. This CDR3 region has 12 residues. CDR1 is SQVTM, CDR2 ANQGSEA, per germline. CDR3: CSGGTPPYEQYF. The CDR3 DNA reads TGCAGCGGTGGGACACCTCCCTACGAGCAGTACTTC.

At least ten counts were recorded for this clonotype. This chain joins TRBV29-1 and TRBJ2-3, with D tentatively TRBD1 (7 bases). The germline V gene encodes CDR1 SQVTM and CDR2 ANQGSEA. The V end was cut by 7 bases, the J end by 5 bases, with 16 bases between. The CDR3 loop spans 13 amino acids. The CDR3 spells CSAAEGAGDTQYF. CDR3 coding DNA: TGCAGCGCCGCGGAGGGGGCAGGAGATACGCAGTATTTT.